The 9 T cell receptor beta chains reported below all come from one sample, sequenced in a study of blood T cell repertoires in COVID-19. Libraries were prepared by immunoSEQ multiplex PCR; TCRdb keeps only in-frame clonotypes and omits some of them. The sample carries under 200,000 clones, roughly 83% recorded once. The sample taken for sequencing was peripheral blood. Receptor source: a woman between 40 and 50 years old with COVID-19, enrolled during active disease.

The genes are TRBV5-1 and TRBJ2-1, with 8 bases fitting TRBD2. Trimming cost V 4 bases and J 5 bases; bases outside gene matches: 8. The germline V gene has CDR1 SGHRS and CDR2 YFSETQ. This CDR3 comprises 15 residues. CDR3 in DNA: TGCGCCAGCAGCGAAGGACTAGCCCAACACAATGAGCAGTTCTTC. The encoded protein is CASSEGLAQHNEQFF.

This clone was seen only once. The chain joins TRBV15 to TRBJ1-3; TRBD1 might be the D (6 bases). CDR3 length equals 17 residues. Looked up from germline, CDR1 is LNHNV and CDR2 is YYDKDF (reference sequence). Trimming left V 3 bases short and J 0 bases short, with 15 bases between. Here the CDR3 DNA reads TGTGCCACCAGCAGCCCAGGGGCTAGGTACTCTGGAAACACCATATATTTT. It codes for CATSSPGARYSGNTIYF. Filled out from reference TRBV15 and TRBJ1-3, the complete variable domain reads DAMVIQNPRYQVTQFGKPVTLSCSQTLNHNVMYWYQQKSSQAPKLLFHYYDKDFNNEADTPDNFQSRRPNTSFCFLDIRSPGLGDTAMYLCATSSPGARYSGNTIYFGEGSWLTVV.

V gene TRBV6-4 combines with J gene TRBJ1-2, with D tentatively TRBD1 (6 bases). Germline V gene data show CDR1 as MRHNA and CDR2 as SNTAGT. Trimming pared 6 bases from V and 5 bases from J, leaving 13 bases between. This CDR3 has 13 residues. The CDR3 spells CASRSEGGYGYTF. CDR3 bases: TGTGCCAGCAGATCAGAAGGGGGATATGGCTACACCTTC.

This sequence joins TRBV6-6 and TRBJ2-7; no clear D gene. Trimming left V 5 bases short and J 3 bases short, with 8 bases between. Germline V gene sequence: CDR1 MNHNY, CDR2 SVGAGI (reference sequence). CDR3 length: 12 amino acids. The CDR3 is CASSRTVYEQYF. The DNA of the CDR3 is TGTGCCAGCAGTCGCACGGTCTACGAGCAGTACTTC.

This clone was seen just once. The chain has TRBV7-2 and TRBJ1-2; D is uncertain. The V end lost 4 bases, the J end lost 8 bases, and 14 bases lay between the germline ends. The CDR3 is 13 amino acids. Germline assignment: CDR1 SGHTA and CDR2 FQGNSA. Here the CDR3 reads CASSSRRVSGYTF. The CDR3, as DNA: TGTGCCAGCAGCTCCCGGAGGGTTTCAGGCTACACCTTC. Using reference TRBV7-2 and TRBJ1-2 for the parts outside the CDR3, the full variable domain is GAGVSQSPSNKVTEKGKDVELRCDPISGHTALYWYRQSLGQGLEFLIYFQGNSAPDKSGLPSDRFSAERTGGSVSTLTIQRTQQEDSAVYLCASSSRRVSGYTFGSGTRLTVV.

This clone has only one observation. The chain uses TRBV3-1 (or the pseudogene TRBV3-2) and TRBJ2-7; 9 nucleotides match TRBD1. CDR3 length: 14 amino acids. Trimming removed 7 bases from V and 4 bases from J; junction bases left unmatched: 8. Germline V gives CDR1 LGHDT, CDR2 YNNKEL (reference sequence). CDR3 sequence (DNA): TGTGCCAGCACGCGTGGGACAGGGATTTACGAGCAGTACTTC. Its translation is CASTRGTGIYEQYF.

This chain connects TRBV10-1 to TRBJ2-1, with 8 bases aligning to TRBD1. The junction had 13 bases not matched to a gene; V was cut back by 9 bases and J by 6 bases. CDR1 WNHNN and CDR2 SYGVQD come from the germline V gene (reference sequence). This CDR3 is built from 15 residues. The CDR3 spells CASTSNRGTFNEQFF. DNA for the CDR3: TGCGCCAGTACGTCTAACAGGGGGACATTCAATGAGCAGTTCTTC.

The V gene is TRBV6-5, the J gene TRBJ2-5, with D perhaps matching TRBD2 (5 bases). The CDR3 consists of 12 residues. Trimming removed 8 bases at V and 4 bases at J, with 11 bases between. Germline lookup yields CDR1 MNHEY and CDR2 SVGAGI. CDR3 sequence (DNA): TGTGCCAGCGGAACTAGTTTAGAGACCCAGTACTTC. Protein product: CASGTSLETQYF.

This rearrangement joins TRBV18 to TRBJ2-7; TRBD2 might be the D (5 bases). There are 15 residues in the CDR3. Germline V gives CDR1 KGHSH, CDR2 LQKENI. The ends were cut back, 2 bases at V and 3 bases at J, with 14 bases in the middle. The CDR3 nucleotides are TGTGCCAGCTCACCAATCGAGGGTGGCTTCTACGAGCAGTACTTC. Its protein product is CASSPIEGGFYEQYF.